Listed below are T cell receptor beta chains from one sample, sequenced in a study of blood T cell repertoires in COVID-19. Some clones are missing from TCRdb's copy, which holds only in-frame ones; the method was immunoSEQ multiplex PCR. Found here are 150,000 to 180,000 clones, about 85% of them singletons; the top ten hold over 0.55%. Sequencing input: peripheral blood. These receptors came from a man between 60 and 70 years old with COVID-19, enrolled during active disease. Each CDR3 is given with its conserved first and last residue. D genes are given only for firm matches. Not all rows give a size; the values are once, few, many and, for expanded clones, a class.

v_gene: TRBV11-2
j_gene: TRBJ2-5
abundance: -
d_gene: -
CDR3nt: TGTGCCAGCAGCTTACTTCCAGGGAAGGAGACCCAGTACTTC
CDR3aa: CASSLLPGKETQYF

v_gene: TRBV5-1
j_gene: TRBJ1-1
abundance: once
d_gene: -
CDR3nt: TGCGCCAGCGAGGGGGTAAAAGGTACTGAAGCTTTCTTT
CDR3aa: CASEGVKGTEAFF

v_gene: TRBV5-1
j_gene: TRBJ2-4
abundance: -
d_gene: TRBD1
CDR3nt: TGCGCCAGCAGCATCGGACAGGGGGACGGGTCCAAAAACATTCAGTACTTC
CDR3aa: CASSIGQGDGSKNIQYF

v_gene: TRBV20-1
j_gene: TRBJ2-1
abundance: -
d_gene: TRBD2
CDR3nt: TGCAGTGCTAGTGTCCGGGCGGGAGCTAATGAGCAGTTCTTC
CDR3aa: CSASVRAGANEQFF

v_gene: TRBV27
j_gene: TRBJ1-2
abundance: -
d_gene: TRBD1
CDR3nt: TGTGCCAGCAGTTTATATTCCAGGGGAGGGACAGGGGGAGTCGGTAGCTATGGCTACACCTTC
CDR3aa: CASSLYSRGGTGGVGSYGYTF

v_gene: TRBV29-1
j_gene: TRBJ2-5
abundance: -
d_gene: -
CDR3nt: TGCAGCGTTGAAAAGGGGAAGGAGACCCAGTACTTC
CDR3aa: CSVEKGKETQYF

v_gene: TRBV7-2
j_gene: TRBJ1-5
abundance: -
d_gene: -
CDR3nt: TGTGCCAGCAGCTTAGGGGCGCAGGGTATTGGCAATCAGCCCCAGCATTTT
CDR3aa: CASSLGAQGIGNQPQHF

v_gene: TRBV3-1/TRBV3-2
j_gene: TRBJ1-6
abundance: -
d_gene: -
CDR3nt: TGTGCCAGCAGCCAAGTTGGGGGCAATTCACCCCTCCACTTT
CDR3aa: CASSQVGGNSPLHF

v_gene: TRBV3-1/TRBV3-2
j_gene: TRBJ2-5
abundance: -
d_gene: -
CDR3nt: TGTGCCAGCAGCCAAGACAGGGTATCAGGAGAGACCCAGTACTTC
CDR3aa: CASSQDRVSGETQYF

v_gene: TRBV11-3
j_gene: TRBJ2-5
abundance: -
d_gene: TRBD2
CDR3nt: TGTGCCAGCAGCTACCCTAGCGGCACAAAAGAGACCCAGTACTTC
CDR3aa: CASSYPSGTKETQYF

v_gene: TRBV3-1/TRBV3-2
j_gene: TRBJ2-1
abundance: -
d_gene: TRBD2
CDR3nt: TGTGCCAGCAGCCATAAGGAACTAGCGACCCGGGATGAGCAGTTCTTC
CDR3aa: CASSHKELATRDEQFF

v_gene: TRBV5-1
j_gene: TRBJ2-7
abundance: -
d_gene: -
CDR3nt: TGCGCCAGCAGCCCACAGGGCTACGAGCAGTACTTC
CDR3aa: CASSPQGYEQYF

v_gene: TRBV7-8
j_gene: TRBJ2-2
abundance: -
d_gene: -
CDR3nt: TGTGCCAGCAGCCGAGGAGTCACCGGGGAGCTGTTTTTT
CDR3aa: CASSRGVTGELFF

v_gene: TRBV7-3
j_gene: TRBJ2-3
abundance: once
d_gene: TRBD2
CDR3nt: TGTGCCAGCAGCCCGGGACTAGCGGGGGCTAGCACAGATACGCAGTATTTT
CDR3aa: CASSPGLAGASTDTQYF

v_gene: TRBV6-5
j_gene: TRBJ2-2
abundance: -
d_gene: TRBD1
CDR3nt: TGTGCCAGCAGTACAGACAGGGTGGTCGGGGAGCTGTTTTTT
CDR3aa: CASSTDRVVGELFF

v_gene: TRBV28
j_gene: TRBJ2-3
abundance: -
d_gene: TRBD2
CDR3nt: TGTGCCAGCGCAAGCGGGGGGGCAACAGATACGCAGTATTTT
CDR3aa: CASASGGATDTQYF

v_gene: TRBV28
j_gene: TRBJ2-7
abundance: -
d_gene: -
CDR3nt: TGTGCCAGCACTGCCTCAGGGGCCGAGCAGTACTTC
CDR3aa: CASTASGAEQYF

v_gene: TRBV7-2
j_gene: TRBJ1-1
abundance: few
d_gene: TRBD1
CDR3nt: TGTGCCAGCAGCACCCACAGGGGGCGAGACACTGAAGCTTTCTTT
CDR3aa: CASSTHRGRDTEAFF

v_gene: TRBV6-5
j_gene: TRBJ2-5
abundance: -
d_gene: -
CDR3nt: TGTGCCAGCAGTTACTCGAGGCAGCAAGAGACCCAGTACTTC
CDR3aa: CASSYSRQQETQYF

v_gene: TRBV3-1/TRBV3-2
j_gene: TRBJ1-6
abundance: -
d_gene: -
CDR3nt: TGTGCCAGCAGCCAAGATTCCAGTCTCTCACCCCTCCACTTT
CDR3aa: CASSQDSSLSPLHF

v_gene: TRBV2
j_gene: TRBJ1-4
abundance: many
d_gene: TRBD1
CDR3nt: TGTGCCAGCAGTGGTATGGGCAGGGGGTATGAAAAACTGTTTTTT
CDR3aa: CASSGMGRGYEKLFF

v_gene: TRBV19
j_gene: TRBJ1-1
abundance: once
d_gene: TRBD1
CDR3nt: TGTGCCAGTAGTATAAGGGGGGACAGACCCTTAATCACTGAAGCTTTCTTT
CDR3aa: CASSIRGDRPLITEAFF

v_gene: TRBV5-6
j_gene: TRBJ2-5
abundance: once
d_gene: -
CDR3nt: TGTGCCAGCAGCTTGGGTCGACAGGCTCAAGAGACCCAGTACTTC
CDR3aa: CASSLGRQAQETQYF

v_gene: TRBV19
j_gene: TRBJ1-1
abundance: -
d_gene: -
CDR3nt: TGTGCCAGTAGGGGACTTGGACTGATCACTGAAGCTTTCTTT
CDR3aa: CASRGLGLITEAFF

v_gene: TRBV2
j_gene: TRBJ1-5
abundance: -
d_gene: -
CDR3nt: TGTGCCAGCGGGGAGGGACAGCCCCAGCATTTT
CDR3aa: CASGEGQPQHF

v_gene: TRBV7-3
j_gene: TRBJ2-7
abundance: -
d_gene: TRBD1
CDR3nt: TGTGCCAGCAGCTTTGGGACAGGGCCCTACGAGCAGTACTTC
CDR3aa: CASSFGTGPYEQYF

v_gene: TRBV6-2/TRBV6-3
j_gene: TRBJ1-2
abundance: -
d_gene: TRBD1
CDR3nt: TGTGCCAGCAGCCGGGCCGGACAGGCTAACTATGGCTACACCTTC
CDR3aa: CASSRAGQANYGYTF

v_gene: TRBV30
j_gene: TRBJ2-1
abundance: -
d_gene: -
CDR3nt: TGTGCCTGGAGTAGGTTTCTAGCGAAAAACAATGAGCAGTTCTTC
CDR3aa: CAWSRFLAKNNEQFF

v_gene: TRBV20-1
j_gene: TRBJ2-7
abundance: -
d_gene: -
CDR3nt: TGCAGTGCTAGAGGTGGCATCGAGCAGTACTTC
CDR3aa: CSARGGIEQYF

v_gene: TRBV7-2
j_gene: TRBJ1-6
abundance: -
d_gene: -
CDR3nt: TGTGCCAGCAGCTTAGTTCTTGGCATCTCTTCACCCCTCCACTTT
CDR3aa: CASSLVLGISSPLHF

v_gene: TRBV27
j_gene: TRBJ2-1
abundance: few
d_gene: -
CDR3nt: TGTGCCAGCAGTTTAATCCGAGGGGGTTACAATGAGCAGTTCTTC
CDR3aa: CASSLIRGGYNEQFF

v_gene: TRBV7-9
j_gene: TRBJ1-1
abundance: -
d_gene: -
CDR3nt: TGTGCCAGCAGCTCCAGAAGTCCTTGGGGCATGAACACTGAAGCTTTCTTT
CDR3aa: CASSSRSPWGMNTEAFF

v_gene: TRBV5-6
j_gene: TRBJ2-7
abundance: -
d_gene: -
CDR3nt: TGTGCCAGCAGCTTGGGCAGGGTCGAGCAGTACTTC
CDR3aa: CASSLGRVEQYF

v_gene: TRBV6-6
j_gene: TRBJ1-5
abundance: -
d_gene: -
CDR3nt: TGTGCCAGCAGTCTGAACCCCACCGGGGGTCAGCCCCAGCATTTT
CDR3aa: CASSLNPTGGQPQHF

v_gene: TRBV2
j_gene: TRBJ2-5
abundance: -
d_gene: -
CDR3nt: TGTGCCACAGGACAGCTCCAAGAGACCCAGTACTTC
CDR3aa: CATGQLQETQYF

v_gene: TRBV4-2
j_gene: TRBJ1-5
abundance: -
d_gene: TRBD1
CDR3nt: TGTGCCAGCAGCAATCCCCAGGGGGATCAGCCCCAGCATTTT
CDR3aa: CASSNPQGDQPQHF

v_gene: TRBV6-2/TRBV6-3
j_gene: TRBJ1-3
abundance: once
d_gene: -
CDR3nt: TGTGCCACCAGCACGAACAGAATCTCTGGAAACACCATATATTTT
CDR3aa: CATSTNRISGNTIYF

v_gene: TRBV14
j_gene: TRBJ1-1
abundance: -
d_gene: -
CDR3nt: TGTGCCAGCAGCCTTCAGGCCGGATTTGAAGCTTTCTTT
CDR3aa: CASSLQAGFEAFF

v_gene: TRBV4-3
j_gene: TRBJ1-2
abundance: -
d_gene: -
CDR3nt: TGCGCCAGCAGCCAAGATGAGGGCCGGTCGGGCTATGGCTACACCTTC
CDR3aa: CASSQDEGRSGYGYTF

v_gene: TRBV19
j_gene: TRBJ1-3
abundance: -
d_gene: -
CDR3nt: TGTGCCACCGGTGACATCTCTGGAAACACCATATATTTT
CDR3aa: CATGDISGNTIYF

v_gene: TRBV6-2/TRBV6-3
j_gene: TRBJ2-5
abundance: -
d_gene: TRBD1
CDR3nt: TGTGCCAGCAGTTACTCCCGGACAGGGGATACCGACCAAGAGACCCAGTACTTC
CDR3aa: CASSYSRTGDTDQETQYF

v_gene: TRBV6-6
j_gene: TRBJ1-2
abundance: -
d_gene: -
CDR3nt: TGTGCCAGCAACTTAAATCCCTCGCGGGGTGGCTACACCTTC
CDR3aa: CASNLNPSRGGYTF

v_gene: TRBV4-3
j_gene: TRBJ1-4
abundance: once
d_gene: TRBD1
CDR3nt: TGCGCCAGCAGCCAAGATAGAGGACAGGGGGACGAAAAACTGTTTTTT
CDR3aa: CASSQDRGQGDEKLFF

v_gene: TRBV18
j_gene: TRBJ1-2
abundance: -
d_gene: -
CDR3nt: TGTGCCAGCTCACCGGCAAGCGGGGATCGGAGCGGCTACACCTTC
CDR3aa: CASSPASGDRSGYTF

v_gene: TRBV19
j_gene: TRBJ1-5
abundance: -
d_gene: -
CDR3nt: TGTGCCAGTAGTATTATCTTGACGGGGGGGGCGAATCAGCCCCAGCATTTT
CDR3aa: CASSIILTGGANQPQHF

v_gene: TRBV24-1
j_gene: TRBJ2-1
abundance: -
d_gene: TRBD2
CDR3nt: TGTGCCACCAGTTCCCCCCCGGGCGGGGGGAACAATGAGCAGTTCTTC
CDR3aa: CATSSPPGGGNNEQFF

v_gene: TRBV29-1
j_gene: TRBJ1-1
abundance: -
d_gene: -
CDR3nt: TGCAGCGTTGAAATTGGGCAGGGCAGGGCTGAAGCTTTCTTT
CDR3aa: CSVEIGQGRAEAFF

v_gene: TRBV20-1
j_gene: TRBJ2-1
abundance: -
d_gene: TRBD2
CDR3nt: TGCAGTGCTAGTTCTAGCGGGAGTATCGGTGAGCAGTTCTTC
CDR3aa: CSASSSGSIGEQFF

v_gene: TRBV19
j_gene: TRBJ2-1
abundance: -
d_gene: TRBD2
CDR3nt: TGTGCCAGTAGTATAGAAAACGGGAGGGCCTCGAATGAGCAGTTCTTC
CDR3aa: CASSIENGRASNEQFF

v_gene: TRBV7-2
j_gene: TRBJ1-1
abundance: -
d_gene: -
CDR3nt: TGTGCCAGCAGCTCACCCTTCACACGAGGCTTGGCTTTCTTT
CDR3aa: CASSSPFTRGLAFF

v_gene: TRBV12-3/TRBV12-4
j_gene: TRBJ1-2
abundance: -
d_gene: TRBD1
CDR3nt: TGTGCCAGCAGACAGGGGGGAGGGTATGGCTACACCTTC
CDR3aa: CASRQGGGYGYTF

v_gene: TRBV5-5
j_gene: TRBJ2-1
abundance: -
d_gene: -
CDR3nt: TGTGCCAGCAGCTGGGCAGGGGACTACAATGAGCAGTTCTTC
CDR3aa: CASSWAGDYNEQFF

v_gene: TRBV19
j_gene: TRBJ2-7
abundance: few
d_gene: -
CDR3nt: TGTGCCAGTAGGAATACAAGCTCCTACGAGCAGTACTTC
CDR3aa: CASRNTSSYEQYF

v_gene: TRBV5-1
j_gene: TRBJ2-1
abundance: -
d_gene: TRBD2
CDR3nt: TGCGCCAGCAGCACCGGGACTAGCGCGAGCAATGAGCAGTTCTTC
CDR3aa: CASSTGTSASNEQFF

v_gene: TRBV12-3/TRBV12-4
j_gene: TRBJ2-3
abundance: -
d_gene: -
CDR3nt: TGTGCCAGCAGACTCCCCCCCACAGATACGCAGTATTTT
CDR3aa: CASRLPPTDTQYF

v_gene: TRBV24-1
j_gene: TRBJ2-3
abundance: -
d_gene: TRBD2
CDR3nt: TGTGCCACCAGTGATATCCCGACTAGCGGGTACAACACAGATACGCAGTATTTT
CDR3aa: CATSDIPTSGYNTDTQYF

v_gene: TRBV18
j_gene: TRBJ1-2
abundance: many
d_gene: TRBD1
CDR3nt: TGTGCCAGCTCACAAGCCGGGACAGGGTTTAACTATGGCTACACCTTC
CDR3aa: CASSQAGTGFNYGYTF

v_gene: TRBV24-1
j_gene: TRBJ1-3
abundance: -
d_gene: -
CDR3nt: TGTGCCACCAGTTCCGGCTCTGGAAACACCATATATTTT
CDR3aa: CATSSGSGNTIYF

v_gene: TRBV2
j_gene: TRBJ1-6
abundance: -
d_gene: -
CDR3nt: TGTGCCAGCAGTGAACAGGGCTATAATTCACCCCTCCACTTT
CDR3aa: CASSEQGYNSPLHF